This T cell receptor (beta chain) was sequenced for a study of cytomegalovirus exposure and HLA in healthy donors. Study-wide results and caveats: Using a false discovery rate of 0.05, a later analysis showed that approximately 16,000 TCR beta sequences were associated with HLA alleles. It was fewer than 200 TCR beta chains that were listed as cytomegalovirus-associated.

On this clone: Its antigen is currently unknown.

In germline, CDR1 is MNHEY, CDR2 SVGAGI. The CDR3 runs to 15 residues. V lost 1 base to trimming and J lost 3 bases, with 9 bases between them. Both 60 Vbeta primers and 13 Jbeta primers went into the PCR. Original data processing: The count from a later analysis was 79 million or so unique TCR beta chains, about 10 million of them shared. The method was immunoSEQ multiplex PCR; TCRdb's version includes in-frame clones alone and lacks a portion of them. Clonal size and the V and J genes are those of that table, whereas D and trimming came from the DNA. The sample has around 150,000 clones; approximately 9% are singletons.

The chain has TRBV6-5 and TRBJ1-4, with D possibly matching TRBD1 (5 bases). The clonotype was recovered from a male donor in good health and CMV-seronegative. The specimen was PBMCs. The CDR3 DNA follows: TGTGCCAGCAGTTACTTCGGGGGACCTAATGAAAAACTGTTTTTT. Protein sequence: CASSYFGGPNEKLFF.